The rows below give T cell receptor beta chains drawn from one sample of a study of blood T cell repertoires in COVID-19. Profiled with immunoSEQ multiplex PCR; TCRdb holds only in-frame clones, not every one. Of approximately 140,000 clones listed, over 75% are singletons. The source material was peripheral blood. These receptor sequences come from a man aged 18 to 29 with COVID-19, enrolled during active disease. Both conserved end residues are trimmed from each CDR3.

cdr3_aa,v_call,j_call
ASSPTGLVRWTYNEQF,TRBV7-9,TRBJ2-1
ASSPRQGVDEKLF,TRBV18,TRBJ1-4
ASSQDLQAGEVHEQF,TRBV4-3,TRBJ2-1
AWQDSPLH,TRBV30,TRBJ1-6
ASSQDQSTGGAGIEQF,TRBV4-1,TRBJ2-1
ASSLGDYTEAF,TRBV7-2,TRBJ1-1
ASSLSRDSGYT,TRBV27,TRBJ1-2
ASRTPGQGDNEQF,TRBV6-6,TRBJ2-1
ASRRGGPRGTQY,TRBV6-5,TRBJ2-3
ASSPDTGPTGELF,TRBV9,TRBJ2-2
ASSFTGGGNQPQH,TRBV27,TRBJ1-5
ASGQAGSYEQY,TRBV12-3/TRBV12-4,TRBJ2-7
ASSLRRANYGYT,TRBV28,TRBJ1-2
ASSILPGGSYEQY,TRBV19,TRBJ2-7
ASVSGQGVQF,TRBV6-5,TRBJ2-1
ASSKNPGGGQETQY,TRBV11-3,TRBJ2-5
ASTPGLAGSLNEQF,TRBV27,TRBJ2-1
ASSTLHRGISYNEQF,TRBV19,TRBJ2-1
ASSYWLKKMSSYNEQF,TRBV6-2/TRBV6-3,TRBJ2-1
ASSGVPGKGETQY,TRBV19,TRBJ2-5
ASSQGTGDRKLL,TRBV3-1/TRBV3-2,TRBJ1-4
ASSPTGVRYTDTQY,TRBV7-2,TRBJ2-3
ASSLGTSGYTDTQY,TRBV7-2,TRBJ2-3
ASSQWQSGANVLT,TRBV2,TRBJ2-6
ASSLGVSTEAF,TRBV5-1,TRBJ1-1
ASRRTGGGEKLL,TRBV5-1,TRBJ1-4
ASSVWGRGDEQY,TRBV9,TRBJ2-7
ASSMTGGYEQY,TRBV5-1,TRBJ2-7
ASSRSDRGGYT,TRBV6-2/TRBV6-3,TRBJ1-2
ASGNWPSGSVLKETQY,TRBV10-2,TRBJ2-5
ASSLPDRGRYEQY,TRBV5-1,TRBJ2-7
ASSQGGSPKGGELF,TRBV4-1,TRBJ2-2